A single sample gave rise to the 27 T cell receptor beta chains below, sequenced in a study of response to subunit inactivated influenza vaccine. One entry per CDR3 protein, called by TCRdb with MiXCR from the RT-PCR reads. The table lists about 570,000 distinct CDR3 sequences, around 11% of them singletons. The same specimen was also included in a second study, on T cells expressing NK-cell markers. This second study notes: TCR beta libraries carry UMIs added by 5'RACE template switching.

The source material was PBMCs from blood, sampled on the day of vaccination. The receptors derive from a man aged 50-60 years who received an inactivated influenza vaccine.

This clonotype was recorded a few times. V is TRBV20-1 and J is TRBJ2-7, with 8 bases matching TRBD2. J lost 4 bases, V lost 2 bases, and 19 bases had no gene match. There are 18 residues in the CDR3. CDR1 DFQATT and CDR2 SNEGSKA come from the germline V gene (reference sequence). The CDR3 bases are TGCAGTGCTAGATCGCCACGGGAGGGCCCGACCAGGGGTTACGAGCAGTACTTC. Residues: CSARSPREGPTRGYEQYF.

This clonotype was found a few times. The chain combines TRBV20-1 with TRBJ1-4; the D is unclear. Trimming shortened V by 6 bases and J by 7 bases, and 15 bases separated the two germline ends. This CDR3 comprises 13 residues. Germline CDR1 DFQATT, CDR2 SNEGSKA (reference sequence). The CDR3: CSAPHPTVEKLFF. CDR3 DNA sequence: TGCAGTGCCCCTCACCCCACAGTTGAAAAACTGTTTTTT.

This clonotype was seen a few times. This sequence joins TRBV2 and TRBJ2-3; possibly TRBD1 for D (6 bases). This CDR3 has 13 residues. Trimming removed 6 bases at V and 6 bases at J, with 13 bases between. CDR1 SNHLY and CDR2 FYNNEI come from the germline V gene. Here the CDR3 reads CASRAGAADTQYF. The CDR3 DNA reads as TGTGCCAGCAGAGCAGGGGCCGCGGATACGCAGTATTTT.

The CDR3 reads CASSEPRGISYNEQFF. The CDR3 DNA sequence: TGTGCCAGCAGTGAACCCCGGGGCATCTCCTACAATGAGCAGTTCTTC. This chain links TRBV2 with TRBJ2-1, with D perhaps assigned TRBD1 or TRBD2 (5 bases each). This CDR3 is built from 16 residues. V gave up 2 bases and J gave up 0 bases, with 11 bases separating them. Germline V gene data show CDR1 as SNHLY and CDR2 as FYNNEI.

J is TRBJ2-1 and V is TRBV12-3 or TRBV12-4; D remains ambiguous. The CDR3 length is 15 residues. Trimming cost V 2 bases and J 8 bases, with 16 bases left between them. The CDR3 sequence is CASSLSRTGQDEQFF. The CDR3 DNA follows: TGTGCCAGCAGTTTAAGCCGGACGGGTCAGGATGAGCAGTTCTTC.

There are a few counts of this clonotype. The chain is built from TRBV10-3 and TRBJ2-5; D gene uncertain. This CDR3 is 12 amino acids long. The V gene's germline CDR1 is ENHRY and CDR2 SYGVKD. The V and J ends lost 0 bases and 4 bases respectively, with 3 bases between them. The CDR3 bases are TGTGCCATCAGTGAGTCGAGAGAGACCCAGTACTTC. Protein: CAISESRETQYF.

J is TRBJ2-1 and V is TRBV19; D is possibly TRBD2 (5 bases). CDR3 length: 15 residues. Germline V gives CDR1 LNHDA, CDR2 SQIVND (reference sequence). Trimming left V 1 base short and J 5 bases short, with 12 bases between. For the CDR3, the DNA is TGTGCCAGTAGTATAGGGACTGGAAATAACAATGAGCAGTTCTTC. It is translated as CASSIGTGNNNEQFF.

CDR3 in DNA: TGCGCCAGCAGCTTCGGACAGACACCCTATGGCTACACCTTC. Translated, it gives CASSFGQTPYGYTF. The rearrangement joins TRBV4-3 to TRBJ1-2, with D possibly TRBD1 on 6 matching bases. Germline lookup yields CDR1 LGHNA and CDR2 YSLEER. This CDR3 comprises 14 residues. V lost 5 bases and J 4 bases, leaving 14 bases between the germline ends.

The chain links TRBV6-2 or TRBV6-3 to TRBJ2-1; D ambiguous. The V end lost 5 bases, the J end lost 7 bases, and 12 bases lay between the germline ends. CDR1 MNHEY and CDR2 SVGEGT come from the germline V gene. This CDR3 region has 13 residues. The CDR3: CASSPSPLNEQFF. The CDR3 region has the DNA TGTGCCAGCAGTCCCAGCCCCTTGAATGAGCAGTTCTTC.

The chain's CDR3 is CASSLGGGWDEKLFF. In DNA, the CDR3 is TGCGCCAGCAGCTTGGGAGGAGGATGGGACGAAAAACTGTTTTTT. This chain connects TRBV5-1 to TRBJ1-4; a possible D gene is TRBD1 (5 bases). CDR1 is SGHRS and CDR2 is YFSETQ in the germline V gene. V gave up 0 bases and J gave up 8 bases, with 14 bases separating them. The CDR3 length is 15 residues.

The chain joins TRBV12-3 or TRBV12-4 to TRBJ2-5; 8 positions agree with TRBD2. The CDR3 covers 14 residues. The V gene end was trimmed by 6 bases and the J gene end by 9 bases; junction bases not matched to a gene: 12. This CDR3 is CASSPTSGQGAQYF. In DNA, the CDR3 is TGTGCCAGCAGCCCTACTAGCGGTCAAGGGGCCCAGTACTTC.

V gene TRBV11-2 combines with J gene TRBJ2-7; D is ambiguous. CDR1 and CDR2 from the germline V gene are SGHAT and FQNNGV. The germline V and J ends were trimmed by 2 bases and 7 bases, with 12 bases remaining between them. The CDR3 has 13 amino acids. This CDR3 reads CASSLLRSGEQYF. The CDR3 region has the DNA TGTGCCAGCAGCTTATTAAGGAGTGGGGAGCAGTACTTC.

This sequence joins TRBV30 and TRBJ2-7, with 8 positions matching TRBD1. Germline values: CDR1 GTSNPN, CDR2 SVGIG (reference sequence). The CDR3 is made up of 15 amino acids. J was trimmed by 1 base and V by 2 bases; bases with no gene match: 7. CDR3 nucleotide sequence: TGTGCCTGGAGTCCTGGGACAGGACGTTCCTACGAGCAGTACTTC. It specifies CAWSPGTGRSYEQYF.

This rearrangement joins TRBV5-1 to TRBJ2-1, with D perhaps TRBD2 (6 bases). Trimming removed 4 bases from V and 0 bases from J, with 11 bases in between. Germline values: CDR1 SGHRS, CDR2 YFSETQ. The CDR3 is 15 residues long. The CDR3 loop is CASSTNSGSYNEQFF. The CDR3 coding sequence is TGCGCCAGCAGCACCAATAGCGGCTCCTACAATGAGCAGTTCTTC.

CDR3 nucleotide sequence: TGTGCCACCAGCCTGTGGGCAGATCGCACAGATACGCAGTATTTT. Encoded protein: CATSLWADRTDTQYF. The V gene is TRBV15, the J gene TRBJ2-3; D not resolved. V lost 5 bases and J 1 base, leaving 13 bases between the germline ends. In germline, CDR1 is LNHNV, CDR2 YYDKDF (reference sequence). The CDR3 covers 15 residues.

This clonotype was observed a few times. The chain couples TRBV28 to TRBJ1-4, with 7 bases identical to TRBD1. Per germline, CDR1 MDHEN and CDR2 SYDVKM. The CDR3 runs to 15 residues. The V and J ends lost 7 bases and 3 bases, in that order; junction bases with no gene match: 8. The CDR3: CASNSQGWSNEKLFF. CDR3 DNA: TGTGCCAGCAACTCACAGGGGTGGTCTAATGAAAAACTGTTTTTT. Full variable domain (remainder filled in from reference TRBV28 and TRBJ1-4): DVKVTQSSRYLVKRTGEKVFLECVQDMDHENMFWYRQDPGLGLRLIYFSYDVKMKEKGDIPEGYSVSREKKERFSLILESASTNQTSMYLCASNSQGWSNEKLFFGSGTQLSVL.

V usage is TRBV4-3 and J usage is TRBJ2-6, with TRBD1 identical over 9 bases. The CDR3 sequence is 17 residues long. The V and J ends lost 4 bases and 3 bases, in that order; junction bases with no gene match: 7. Germline assignment: CDR1 LGHNA and CDR2 YSLEER. The CDR3 DNA reads TGCGCCAGCAGCCGTAAACAGGGGGCAAGTGGGGCCAACGTCCTGACTTTC. It codes for CASSRKQGASGANVLTF.

The V call is TRBV7-6, the J call TRBJ2-3, with 9 positions matching TRBD1. Per the germline V gene, CDR1 is SGHVS and CDR2 is FNYEAQ. CDR3 size: 16 residues. After removal of 1 base from V and 1 base from J, the junction contained 3 bases not matched to a gene. The CDR3, as DNA: TGTGCCAGCAGCTTAGGGGGGACAGGGCGCACAGATACGCAGTATTTT. Translation: CASSLGGTGRTDTQYF.

The rearrangement links TRBV5-1 to TRBJ1-4; D may be TRBD1 (5 bases). Trimming pared 2 bases from V and 0 bases from J, leaving 11 bases between. CDR1 is SGHRS, CDR2 YFSETQ, per germline. The length of the CDR3 is 16 residues. The CDR3 region has the DNA TGCGCCAGCAGCTTAGTTCCGACAGCAACTAATGAAAAACTGTTTTTT. Translation: CASSLVPTATNEKLFF.

This clonotype was counted between two and nine times. The rearrangement joins TRBV12-3 or TRBV12-4 to TRBJ1-1, with 7 positions matching TRBD1. The CDR3 runs 15 residues. V dropped 7 bases and J dropped 1; count of bases not matched to a gene: 9. Written as DNA, the CDR3 is TGTGCCAGCAAAACGACAGGGTTTCGGAACACTGAAGCTTTCTTT. Its translation: CASKTTGFRNTEAFF.

This clonotype was observed at least ten times. This rearrangement joins TRBV7-9 to TRBJ2-1; D possibly corresponds to TRBD1 (5 bases). This CDR3 is built from 15 residues. The V end was cut by 8 bases, the J end by 0 bases, with 14 bases between. Germline V gene lookup returns CDR1 SEHNR and CDR2 FQNEAQ (reference sequence). CDR3 amino acids: CASGHSVSSYNEQFF. Written as DNA, the CDR3 is TGTGCCAGCGGACACAGTGTCAGCTCCTACAATGAGCAGTTCTTC.

This clonotype has a handful of counts. V usage is TRBV4-1 and J usage is TRBJ2-7; D is unresolved. CDR1 and CDR2 (germline): MGHRA, YSYEKL. The CDR3 loop spans 16 amino acids. V was cut by 0 bases and J by 2 bases, with 14 bases left in between. The CDR3 DNA reads as TGCGCCAGCAGCCAAGAGGGTCGGTCGATAGCCTACGAGCAGTACTTC. Protein sequence: CASSQEGRSIAYEQYF.

About this clonotype itself: A much larger clone differs by one base, so this may be a read error. This rearrangement joins TRBV29-1 to TRBJ2-3; TRBD1 agrees at 7 bases. This CDR3 is built from 15 residues. The ends lost 6 bases at V and 3 bases at J; junction bases unmatched: 12. Germline V CDR1 and CDR2: SQVTM, ANQGSEA. The CDR3 spells CSVSAQGSFTDTQYF. The CDR3 DNA reads TGCAGCGTGAGCGCACAGGGGTCCTTTACAGATACGCAGTATTTT.

The chain links TRBV29-1 to TRBJ2-1, with a tentative D call TRBD1 (5 bases). Germline V gene lookup returns CDR1 SQVTM and CDR2 ANQGSEA. The CDR3 is 14 residues long. The V end was cut by 4 bases, the J end by 2 bases, with 12 bases between. For the CDR3, the DNA is TGCAGCGTTGTTCGCGCAGGGACCTACAATGAGCAGTTCTTC. Its protein product is CSVVRAGTYNEQFF.

This chain connects TRBV11-3 to TRBJ1-2; the D gene is possibly TRBD1 (6 bases). This CDR3 spans 17 amino acids. Germline V gene sequence: CDR1 SGHNT, CDR2 YENEEA. V lost 7 bases and J lost 0, with 21 bases in between. CDR3 in amino acids: CASNGPVGTLTNYGYTF. CDR3 bases: TGTGCCAGCAACGGCCCCGTTGGGACACTAACTAACTATGGCTACACCTTC.

This clonotype was counted many times. The chain has TRBV20-1 and TRBJ2-5, with D unresolved. In germline, CDR1 is DFQATT, CDR2 SNEGSKA (reference sequence). Trimming removed 0 bases at V and 1 base at J, with 12 bases between. This CDR3 spans 15 amino acids. CDR3 in amino acids: CSARDPVLSQETQYF. CDR3 nucleotides: TGCAGTGCTAGAGATCCCGTACTCTCCCAAGAGACCCAGTACTTC.

This clonotype was seen a handful of times. This chain links TRBV20-1 with TRBJ2-1; D perhaps matches TRBD2 (6 bases). The V end lost 7 bases, the J end lost 0 bases, and 16 bases lay between the germline ends. Germline V gene data show CDR1 as DFQATT and CDR2 as SNEGSKA (reference sequence). The CDR3 is 15 amino acids. The CDR3 sequence: CSGGDALSSYNEQFF. The CDR3 nucleotides read TGCAGTGGGGGGGATGCGTTGAGCTCCTACAATGAGCAGTTCTTC.